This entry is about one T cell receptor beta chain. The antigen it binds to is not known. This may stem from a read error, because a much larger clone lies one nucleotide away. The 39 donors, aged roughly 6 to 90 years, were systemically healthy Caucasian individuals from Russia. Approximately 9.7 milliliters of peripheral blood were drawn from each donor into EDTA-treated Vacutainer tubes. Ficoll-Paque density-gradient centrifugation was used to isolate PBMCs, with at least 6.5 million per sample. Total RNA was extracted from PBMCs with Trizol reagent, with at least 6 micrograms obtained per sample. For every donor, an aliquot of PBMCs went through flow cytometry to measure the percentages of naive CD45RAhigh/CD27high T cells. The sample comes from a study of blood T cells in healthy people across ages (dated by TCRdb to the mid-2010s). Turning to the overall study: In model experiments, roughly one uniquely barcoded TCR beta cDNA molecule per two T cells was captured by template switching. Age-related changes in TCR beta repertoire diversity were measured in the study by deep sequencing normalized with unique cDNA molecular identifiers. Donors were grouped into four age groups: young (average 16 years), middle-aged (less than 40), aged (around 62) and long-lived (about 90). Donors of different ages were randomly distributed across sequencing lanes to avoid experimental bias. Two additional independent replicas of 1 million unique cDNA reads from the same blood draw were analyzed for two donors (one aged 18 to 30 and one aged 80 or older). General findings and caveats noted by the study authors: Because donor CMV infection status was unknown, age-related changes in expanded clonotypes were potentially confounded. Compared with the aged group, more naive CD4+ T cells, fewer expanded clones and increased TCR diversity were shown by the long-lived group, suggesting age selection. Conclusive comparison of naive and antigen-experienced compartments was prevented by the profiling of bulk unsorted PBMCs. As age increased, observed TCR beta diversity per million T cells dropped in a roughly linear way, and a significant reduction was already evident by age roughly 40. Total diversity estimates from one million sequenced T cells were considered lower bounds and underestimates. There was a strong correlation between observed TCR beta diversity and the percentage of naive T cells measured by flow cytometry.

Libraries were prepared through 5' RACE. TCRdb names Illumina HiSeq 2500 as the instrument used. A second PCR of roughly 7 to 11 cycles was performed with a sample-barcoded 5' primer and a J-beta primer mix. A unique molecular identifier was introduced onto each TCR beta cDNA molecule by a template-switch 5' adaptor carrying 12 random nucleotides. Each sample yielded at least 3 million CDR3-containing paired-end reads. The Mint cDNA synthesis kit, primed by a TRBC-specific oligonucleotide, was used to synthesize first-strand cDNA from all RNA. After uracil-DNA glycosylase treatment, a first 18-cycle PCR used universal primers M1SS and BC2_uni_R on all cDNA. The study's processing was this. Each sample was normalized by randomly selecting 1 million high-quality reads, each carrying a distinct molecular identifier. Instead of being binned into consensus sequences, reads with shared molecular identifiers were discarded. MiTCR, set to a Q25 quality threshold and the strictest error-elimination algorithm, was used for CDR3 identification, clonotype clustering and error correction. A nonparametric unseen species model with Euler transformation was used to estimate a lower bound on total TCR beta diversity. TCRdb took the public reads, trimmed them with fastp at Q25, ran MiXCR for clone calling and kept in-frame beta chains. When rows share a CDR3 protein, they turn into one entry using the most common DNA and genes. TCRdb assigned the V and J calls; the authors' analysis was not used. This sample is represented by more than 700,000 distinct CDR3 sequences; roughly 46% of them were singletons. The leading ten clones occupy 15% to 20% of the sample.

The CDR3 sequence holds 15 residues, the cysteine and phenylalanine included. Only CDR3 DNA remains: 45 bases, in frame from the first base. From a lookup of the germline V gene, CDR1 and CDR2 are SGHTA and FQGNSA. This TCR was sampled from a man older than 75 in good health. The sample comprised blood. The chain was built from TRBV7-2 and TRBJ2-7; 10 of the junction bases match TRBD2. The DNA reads TGTGCCAACAGCATTCTAGCGGGAGTATTTGACGAGCAGTACTTC. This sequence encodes CANSILAGVFDEQYF.